Given below is one T cell receptor (beta chain) in context. CDR3 size: 16 residues. Trimming cost V 5 bases and J 0 bases; bases outside gene matches: 5. Germline V CDR1 and CDR2: SGDLS, YYNGEE. Sequencing was performed with immunoSEQ multiplex PCR; in TCRdb, only in-frame clones are kept and a portion is missing. The table has fewer than 60,000 clones, under 95% seen once. The sample belongs to a study of T cell changes during pregnancy in multiple sclerosis. The receptor was derived from a female donor in good health, enrolled as a control in a pregnancy study. The material sequenced was peripheral blood, taken after pregnancy. The rearrangement joins TRBV9 to TRBJ1-2, with 12 bases aligning to TRBD1. Here the CDR3 reads CASSPGTGGTNYGYTF. The CDR3 nucleotides read TGTGCCAGCAGTCCCGGGACAGGGGGCACTAACTATGGCTACACCTTC.